The 24 T cell receptor beta chains reported below all come from one sample, sequenced in a study of regulatory T cells in long-lasting Graves disease. CDR3 regions were amplified by Arm-PCR using iRepertoire HTBI primers to build TCR beta libraries. TCRdb called the multiplex PCR reads again in MiXCR, with one record for every CDR3 protein. The sample records 440,000 or so distinct CDR3 sequences, around 15% being singletons. Indicated time point: newly diagnosed GD, antithyroid drugs for less than 3 months. Isolated PBMC RNA provided the starting material for the TCR library. The sample also formed part of further work on T cells in Graves' hyperthyroidism and ophthalmopathy.

The sample consisted of peripheral blood mononuclear cells (PBMCs), taken at new diagnosis, from a patient treated with antithyroid drugs. The receptor source for this set is a woman aged 25 to 39 with Graves disease.

The J gene is TRBJ2-4, the V gene TRBV27; D call uncertain. The germline V and J ends were trimmed by 4 bases and 0 bases, with 10 bases remaining between them. Germline V lookup: CDR1 MNHEY, CDR2 SMNVEV (reference sequence). The CDR3 has 15 amino acids. CDR3 nucleotides: TGTGCCAGCAGTTCTTGGACCTTAGCCAAAAACATTCAGTACTTC. Translating it yields CASSSWTLAKNIQYF.

The table lists this clonotype with a few counts. The junction differs from germline at one of its ends, possibly a read error. The chain couples TRBV6-4 to TRBJ2-7; 8 nucleotides agree with TRBD1. This CDR3 is built from 10 residues. Germline loops: CDR1 MRHNA, CDR2 SNTAGT. The CDR3 DNA reads as TGTGCCAGCATTCGGGACAGGAAGCATTTC. As protein: CASIRDRKHF.

The table lists this clonotype with a few counts. The chain carries TRBV4-1 and TRBJ2-7; 8 nucleotides line up with TRBD1. V was pared by 7 bases and J by 2 bases, with 13 bases of the junction left unmatched. The CDR3 is 16 residues long. Germline-derived CDR1 and CDR2 are MGHRA and YSYEKL. CDR3 amino acids: CASTLQPGTGTYEQYF. The CDR3 bases are TGCGCCAGCACCCTCCAGCCCGGGACAGGAACCTACGAGCAGTACTTC.

The chain employs TRBV27 and TRBJ1-6; unclear D gene. Germline CDR1 and CDR2: MNHEY and SMNVEV (reference sequence). CDR3 length: 16 amino acids. V gave up 7 bases and J gave up 3 bases, with 16 bases separating them. This CDR3 reads CASNPDGSSYNSPLHF. The CDR3 DNA reads TGTGCCAGCAACCCCGACGGGTCCAGCTATAATTCACCCCTCCACTTT.

The genes are TRBV3-1 and TRBJ2-1; possible D gene TRBD1, 6 bases. V was cut by 0 bases and J by 10 bases, with 10 bases left in between. CDR1 LGHDT and CDR2 YNNKEL come from the germline V gene (reference sequence). This CDR3 is built from 13 residues. CDR3 sequence (DNA): TGTGCCAGCAGCCAAGATATCAGGGGCGAGCAGTTCTTC. It specifies CASSQDIRGEQFF.

Many counts were recorded for this clonotype. The chain recombines TRBV6-1 with TRBJ1-5, with D tentatively TRBD1 (6 bases). This CDR3 has 17 residues. The germline V gene encodes CDR1 MNHNS and CDR2 SASEGT. V dropped 5 bases and J dropped 0 bases, with 17 bases sitting between them. CDR3 amino acids: CASSPQGTIYSNQPQHF. The CDR3 DNA sequence: TGTGCCAGCAGTCCCCAGGGGACAATTTATAGCAATCAGCCCCAGCATTTT.

The chain links TRBV4-3 to TRBJ2-1; TRBD2 matches at 8 bases. Germline loops: CDR1 LGHNA, CDR2 YSLEER. Unmatched junction bases numbered 16, after V lost 0 bases and J lost 12 bases. This CDR3 is 17 amino acids long. CDR3 region: CASSQESGSGSGRGQFF. In DNA, the CDR3 is TGCGCCAGCAGCCAAGAGAGTGGCTCGGGCAGCGGGAGAGGGCAGTTCTTC.

This clonotype was recorded a few times. A clone one base away is much larger, so this may be a read error. The gene calls are TRBV6-5 and TRBJ2-1; 9 bases align to TRBD2. V gave up 4 bases and J gave up 0 bases; unmatched junction bases: 13. The CDR3 spans 19 residues. Germline CDR1 and CDR2: MNHEY and SVGAGI. The CDR3 DNA reads TGTGCCAGCAGTTCGGGAGGAGGCGGGAGGGGTAGCTCCTACAATGAGCAGTTCTTC. As protein: CASSSGGGGRGSSYNEQFF.

About this clonotype itself: This likely reflects a read error, since a far larger clone is one base away. This chain uses TRBV12-5 with TRBJ2-2, with D perhaps matching TRBD1 (5 bases). The CDR3 extends over 16 amino acids. Germline V gene sequence: CDR1 LGHNT, CDR2 FRNRAP. CDR3: CAGSHGQGLGNGELFF. In DNA form, the CDR3 reads TGTGCCGGCAGCCACGGGCAGGGCCTTGGCAACGGGGAGCTGTTTTTT.

This clonotype was seen many times. V is TRBV13 and J is TRBJ2-7, with 12 bases aligning to TRBD2. Per the germline V gene, CDR1 is PRHDT and CDR2 is FYEKMQ (reference sequence). V shed 1 base and J 7 bases; nucleotides not matched to a gene: 14. The CDR3 runs 18 residues. The CDR3 nucleotides read TGTGCCAGCAGCTTAGCAGGGACTAGCGGGCTTGTTGGTGGTGAGCAGTACTTC. Its translation: CASSLAGTSGLVGGEQYF.

This clonotype was picked up a small number of times. The gene calls are TRBV6-5 and TRBJ2-2; D may be TRBD2 (6 bases). Germline-derived CDR1 and CDR2 are MNHEY and SVGAGI. The CDR3 length is 15 residues. Deletions cut 2 bases from V and 7 bases from J, with 14 bases between. DNA of the CDR3: TGTGCCAGCAGTTACACCGGGACTGGTGGCGGGGAGCTGTTTTTT. Translated, it gives CASSYTGTGGGELFF.

This clonotype was found many times. The genes are TRBV12-3 or TRBV12-4 and TRBJ2-2; TRBD2 aligns across 8 bases. The CDR3 has 12 amino acids. V was pared by 10 bases and J by 9 bases, with 7 bases of the junction left unmatched. This CDR3 is CAIVAGRRELFF. CDR3 in DNA: TGTGCCATCGTAGCGGGGAGAAGGGAGCTGTTTTTT.

The sample holds many counts of this clonotype. The gene calls are TRBV7-2 and TRBJ2-1; 11 bases fit TRBD2. Losses at the gene ends were 3 bases for V and 3 bases for J; bases not matched to a gene: 13. Germline V CDR1 and CDR2: SGHTA, FQGNSA. This CDR3 contains 19 residues. The CDR3 is CASSFPTSGNFRVYNEQFF. The CDR3 DNA reads TGTGCCAGCAGCTTTCCGACTAGCGGGAACTTTCGCGTCTACAATGAGCAGTTCTTC.

This clonotype has at least ten counts. The rearrangement links TRBV3-1 to TRBJ2-1; weak D call: TRBD2 (5 bases). There are 15 residues in the CDR3. Germline values: CDR1 LGHDT, CDR2 YNNKEL (reference sequence). Trimming shortened V by 2 bases and J by 2 bases, and 10 bases separated the two germline ends. In DNA form, the CDR3 reads TGTGCCAGCAGCCAAACGGGAAGCCCCTACAATGAGCAGTTCTTC. This translates into CASSQTGSPYNEQFF.

This clonotype was seen many times. This sequence joins TRBV19 and TRBJ2-1; 7 bases match TRBD2. Per germline, CDR1 LNHDA and CDR2 SQIVND (reference sequence). After removal of 5 bases from V and 8 bases from J, the junction contained 3 bases not matched to a gene. The CDR3 spans 12 residues. The CDR3 protein is CASSPTSYEQFF. In nucleotides, the CDR3 is TGTGCCAGTAGTCCGACTAGCTATGAGCAGTTCTTC.

This clonotype was picked up many times. This chain joins TRBV27 and TRBJ2-1; 7 nucleotides match TRBD2. The germline gives CDR1 MNHEY, CDR2 SMNVEV (reference sequence). V was pared by 5 bases and J by 9 bases, with 10 bases of the junction left unmatched. The CDR3 covers 14 residues. The DNA for the CDR3 is TGTGCCAGCAGTCTAGGGACTAAAGGCAGTGAGCAGTTCTTC. The encoded protein is CASSLGTKGSEQFF.

This clonotype appeared many times. The chain is built from TRBV11-3 and TRBJ2-5, with D possibly TRBD1 on 5 matching bases. Trimming shortened V by 9 bases and J by 2 bases, and 16 bases separated the two germline ends. CDR3 size: 14 residues. Per germline, CDR1 SGHNT and CDR2 YENEEA. CDR3 sequence reads: CASSRWGGQETQYF. The CDR3 DNA is TGTGCCAGTAGCAGGTGGGGCGGACAAGAGACCCAGTACTTC.

In regard to this clonotype: An end of the junction differs from the germline gene, which may be a read error. The chain recombines TRBV20-1 with TRBJ1-5; D gene unclear. The CDR3 is 14 amino acids. CDR1 DFQATT and CDR2 SNEGSKA come from the germline V gene (reference sequence). CDR3 region: CSTRDGFGSQPQHF. In DNA form, the CDR3 reads TGCAGTACTAGAGACGGATTTGGGTCTCAGCCCCAGCATTTT.

This clonotype was detected many times. The chain has TRBV12-3 or TRBV12-4 and TRBJ2-1, with 8 nucleotides matching TRBD2. The CDR3 is made up of 12 amino acids. V trimming: 7 bases; J trimming: 6 bases; junction bases outside the gene matches: 2. The CDR3 DNA follows: TGTGCCAGCACCGGGACTAGCAATGAGCAGTTCTTC. It codes for CASTGTSNEQFF.

This clonotype was recorded at least ten times. Here the CDR3 DNA reads TGCAGTGCAGCGAAGGTGGCCTACGAGCAGTACTTC. It codes for CSAAKVAYEQYF. This chain connects TRBV20-1 to TRBJ2-7; D is unresolved. V was clipped by 6 bases and J by 2 bases, with 11 bases between them. Looked up from germline, CDR1 is DFQATT and CDR2 is SNEGSKA (reference sequence). The CDR3 sequence is 12 residues long.

This clonotype was seen many times. The chain uses TRBV28 and TRBJ2-7; unclear D gene. In germline, CDR1 is MDHEN, CDR2 SYDVKM. V was clipped by 0 bases and J by 3 bases, with 3 bases between them. This CDR3 region has 12 residues. The chain's CDR3 is CASSLWSYEQYF. CDR3 DNA sequence: TGTGCCAGCAGTTTATGGAGCTACGAGCAGTACTTC.

Details on this clonotype: This probably arose from a read error, given a far larger clone one base away. This chain uses TRBV7-2 with TRBJ1-2; no reliable D call. The CDR3 sequence is 11 residues long. Germline CDR1 SGHTA, CDR2 FQGNSA. CDR3: CASSFGKGCTF. For the CDR3, the DNA is TGTGCCAGCAGCTTCGGGAAGGGCTGCACCTTC.

The chain has TRBV20-1 and TRBJ2-6; TRBD2 aligns across 9 bases. The CDR3 spans 21 residues. V was clipped by 1 base and J by 0 bases; unmatched bases: 16. Germline values: CDR1 DFQATT, CDR2 SNEGSKA (reference sequence). The CDR3 spells CSARVVGGRGRPSSGANVLTF. CDR3 DNA sequence: TGCAGTGCTAGAGTCGTGGGCGGGAGGGGCAGGCCCTCCTCTGGGGCCAACGTCCTGACTTTC.

This clonotype occurred many times. The gene calls are TRBV5-1 and TRBJ2-7, with D possibly matching TRBD2 (6 bases). Trimming took off 1 base at V and 6 bases at J, with 14 bases between the two ends. This CDR3 comprises 14 residues. The germline CDR1 and CDR2 sequences are SGHRS and YFSETQ. Here the CDR3 DNA reads TGCGCCAGCAGCTTGACGGGGGAACTGGGCGAGCAGTACTTC. It translates to CASSLTGELGEQYF.